This paragraph covers one TCR beta chain sequence. Its cognate antigen is unknown. The CDR3 is made up of 16 amino acids. The germline V gene has CDR1 SGHNT and CDR2 YENEEA. The V end lost 5 bases, the J end lost 2 bases, and 17 bases lay between the germline ends. The method was immunoSEQ multiplex PCR; TCRdb's version includes in-frame clones alone and lacks a portion of them. Seen here are roughly 120,000 clones, over 75% observed once, and the top ten hold 2.1%. These data come from a study of cytomegalovirus exposure and HLA in healthy donors. Study overall: According to later analysis, the same platform produced the approximately 120 validation and around 730 first-cohort repertoires.

The study, taken as a whole, reports: Rare TCR sequences predominated, though certain public TCRs were found in many donors.

This chain links TRBV11-3 with TRBJ2-3, with D unclear. The sample taken for sequencing was PBMCs. The clonotype comes from a woman between 25 and 40 years old in good health and CMV-seronegative. The CDR3 spells CASSPMSATPTDTQYF. The CDR3 bases are TGTGCCAGCAGCCCTATGTCTGCAACTCCCACAGATACGCAGTATTTT.